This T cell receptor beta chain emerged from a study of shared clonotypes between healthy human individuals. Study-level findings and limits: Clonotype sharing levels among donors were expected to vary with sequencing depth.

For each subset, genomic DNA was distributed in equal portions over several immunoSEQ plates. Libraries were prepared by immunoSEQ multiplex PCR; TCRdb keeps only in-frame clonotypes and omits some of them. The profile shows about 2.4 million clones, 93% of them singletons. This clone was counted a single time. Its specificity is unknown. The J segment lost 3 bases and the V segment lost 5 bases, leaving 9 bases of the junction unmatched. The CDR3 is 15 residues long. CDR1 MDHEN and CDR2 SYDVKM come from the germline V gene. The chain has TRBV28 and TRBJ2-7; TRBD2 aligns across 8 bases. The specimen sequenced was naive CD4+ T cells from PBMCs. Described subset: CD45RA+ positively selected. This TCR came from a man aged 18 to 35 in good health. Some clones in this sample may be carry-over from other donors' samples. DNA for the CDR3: TGTGCCAGCAGTGCCCGACTAGCGACGAACTACGAGCAGTACTTC. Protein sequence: CASSARLATNYEQYF.